The following is a T cell receptor (beta chain) sequence with its context. Its specificity is not known. The V segment lost 5 bases and the J segment 3 bases; nucleotides outside the gene matches: 1. The CDR3 runs 12 residues. Germline V gives CDR1 MDHEN, CDR2 SYDVKM. TCRdb's table, derived via immunoSEQ multiplex PCR, lists solely in-frame clones and lacks some. The sample holds about 32,000 clones, roughly 79% seen once. This sample stems from a study of OX40 agonist ivuxolimab in advanced cancers. On the study more broadly: The dose-escalation cohort had hepatocellular carcinoma, melanoma, renal cell or head and neck cancer. Study-wide findings and caveats: At 0.1 to 3.0 mg/kg and by week 6, clonal expansion occurred in CD4+ and CD8+ blood T cells. Antigen targets of the expanded peripheral T cells went undetermined. Some of the nonresponding patients also showed low levels of normalized T-cell clonal expansion.

The sample here was CD4+ or CD8+ T cells sorted from blood, taken in a trial of the OX40 agonist ivuxolimab. The source of this sequence is an adult with an advanced solid tumor such as melanoma, head and neck, liver or kidney cancer. The V and J genes are TRBV28 and TRBJ2-7; 7 nucleotides line up with TRBD1. CDR3 sequence: CASSGQVYEQYF. CDR3 nucleotides: TGTGCCAGCAGTGGACAGGTCTACGAGCAGTACTTC.